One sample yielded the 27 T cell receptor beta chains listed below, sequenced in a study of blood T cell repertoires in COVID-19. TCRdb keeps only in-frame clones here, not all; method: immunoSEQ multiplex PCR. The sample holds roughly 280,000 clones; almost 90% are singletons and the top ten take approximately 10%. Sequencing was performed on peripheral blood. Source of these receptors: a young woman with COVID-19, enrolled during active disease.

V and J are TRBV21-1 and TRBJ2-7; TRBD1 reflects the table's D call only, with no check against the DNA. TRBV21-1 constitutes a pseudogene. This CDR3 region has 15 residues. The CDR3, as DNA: TGTGCCAGCAGCCCTTCTACAGGGGCGACCGACGAGCAGTACTTC. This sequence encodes CASSPSTGATDEQYF.

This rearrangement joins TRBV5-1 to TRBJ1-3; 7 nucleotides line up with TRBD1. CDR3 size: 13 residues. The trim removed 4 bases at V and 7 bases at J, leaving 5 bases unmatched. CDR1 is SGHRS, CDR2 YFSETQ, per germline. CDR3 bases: TGCGCCAGCAGCGATGACAGGGAGAACACCATATATTTT. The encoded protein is CASSDDRENTIYF.

The CDR3 reads CASSGGTGSSYEQYF. The CDR3 DNA reads TGCGCCAGCAGCGGAGGGACAGGAAGCTCCTACGAGCAGTACTTC. The chain couples TRBV5-1 to TRBJ2-7; TRBD1 matches 8 bases. V shed 4 bases, J shed 0 bases, and the junction held 6 bases outside the gene matches. In germline, CDR1 is SGHRS, CDR2 YFSETQ. The CDR3 loop spans 15 amino acids.

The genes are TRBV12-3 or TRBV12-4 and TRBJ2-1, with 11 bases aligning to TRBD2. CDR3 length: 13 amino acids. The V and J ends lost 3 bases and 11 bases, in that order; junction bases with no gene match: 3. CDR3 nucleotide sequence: TGTGCCAGCAGTTTCGGACTAGCGGGTCAGCAGTTCTTC. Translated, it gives CASSFGLAGQQFF.

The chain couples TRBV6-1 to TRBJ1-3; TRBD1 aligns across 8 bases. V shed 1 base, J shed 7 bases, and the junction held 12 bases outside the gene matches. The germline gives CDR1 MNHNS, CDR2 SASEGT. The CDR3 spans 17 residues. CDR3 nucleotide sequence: TGTGCCAGCAGTGAAGAAGGGACCGGGACAGGCCCGAACACCATATATTTT. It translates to CASSEEGTGTGPNTIYF.

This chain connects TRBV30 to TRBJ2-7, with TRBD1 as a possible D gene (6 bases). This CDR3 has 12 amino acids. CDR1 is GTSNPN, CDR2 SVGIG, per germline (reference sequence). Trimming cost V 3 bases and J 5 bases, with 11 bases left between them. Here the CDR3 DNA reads TGTGCCTGGAGCCACAGGGTCCACGAGCAGTACTTC. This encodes CAWSHRVHEQYF.

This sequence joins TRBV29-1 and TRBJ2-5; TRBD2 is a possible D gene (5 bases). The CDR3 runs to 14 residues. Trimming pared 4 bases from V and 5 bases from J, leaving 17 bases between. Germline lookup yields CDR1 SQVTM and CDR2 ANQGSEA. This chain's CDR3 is CSVGPGTVGETQYF. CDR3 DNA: TGCAGCGTTGGGCCGGGAACGGTGGGTGAGACCCAGTACTTC.

The CDR3 DNA reads as TGTGCCAGCAGCCTCCAACAGGGAGTTGGAAAGTTTCCTTATGGCTACACCTTC. Translation: CASSLQQGVGKFPYGYTF. This sequence joins TRBV3-1 (or the pseudogene TRBV3-2) and TRBJ1-2, with D maybe TRBD1 (6 bases). Germline V gene sequence: CDR1 LGHDT, CDR2 YNNKEL (reference sequence). Trimming removed 4 bases at V and 5 bases at J, with 26 bases between. The CDR3 loop spans 18 amino acids.

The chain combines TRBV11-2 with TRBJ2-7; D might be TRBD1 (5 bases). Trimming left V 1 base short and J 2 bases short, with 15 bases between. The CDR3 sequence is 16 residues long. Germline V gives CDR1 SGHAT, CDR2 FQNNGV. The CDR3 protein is CASSLARTLKPYEQYF. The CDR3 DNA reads TGTGCCAGCAGCTTAGCCCGGACATTGAAACCCTACGAGCAGTACTTC.

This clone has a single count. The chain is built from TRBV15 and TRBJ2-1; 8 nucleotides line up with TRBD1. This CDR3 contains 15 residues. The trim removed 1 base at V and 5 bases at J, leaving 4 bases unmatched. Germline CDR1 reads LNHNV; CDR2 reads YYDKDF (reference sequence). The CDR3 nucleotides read TGTGCCACCAGCAGAGGACAGGGGCCCCACAATGAGCAGTTCTTC. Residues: CATSRGQGPHNEQFF.

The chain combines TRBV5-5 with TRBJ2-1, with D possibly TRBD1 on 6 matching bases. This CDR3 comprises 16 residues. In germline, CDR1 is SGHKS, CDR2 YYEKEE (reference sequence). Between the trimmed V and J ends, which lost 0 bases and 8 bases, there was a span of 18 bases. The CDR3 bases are TGTGCCAGCAGCTTGGAGGGGGACGTTTTGGCCGATGAGCAGTTCTTC. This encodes CASSLEGDVLADEQFF.

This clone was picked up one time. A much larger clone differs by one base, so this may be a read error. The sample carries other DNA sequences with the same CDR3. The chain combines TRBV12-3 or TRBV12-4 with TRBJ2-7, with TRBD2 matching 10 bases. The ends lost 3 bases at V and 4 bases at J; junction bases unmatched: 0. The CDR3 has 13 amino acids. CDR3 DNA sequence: TGTGCCAGCAGTTTGACTAGCGGGTACGAGCAGTACTTC. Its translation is CASSLTSGYEQYF.

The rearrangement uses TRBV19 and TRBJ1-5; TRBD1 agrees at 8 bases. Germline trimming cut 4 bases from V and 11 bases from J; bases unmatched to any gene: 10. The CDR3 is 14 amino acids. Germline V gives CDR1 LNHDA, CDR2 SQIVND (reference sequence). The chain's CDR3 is CASSTYAGGGSQHF. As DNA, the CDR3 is TGTGCCAGTAGTACCTACGCAGGGGGCGGCTCCCAGCATTTT.

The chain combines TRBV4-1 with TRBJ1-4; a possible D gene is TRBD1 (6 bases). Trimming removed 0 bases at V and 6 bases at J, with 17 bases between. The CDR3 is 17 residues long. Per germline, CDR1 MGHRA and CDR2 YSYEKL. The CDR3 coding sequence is TGCGCCAGCAGCCAAGAAAATATGCGGACAGCGTATGAAAAACTGTTTTTT. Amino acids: CASSQENMRTAYEKLFF.

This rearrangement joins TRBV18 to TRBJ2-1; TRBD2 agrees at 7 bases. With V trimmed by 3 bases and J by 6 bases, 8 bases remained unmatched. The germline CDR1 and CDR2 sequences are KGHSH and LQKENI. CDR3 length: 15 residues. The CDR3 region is CASSPPASGINEQFF. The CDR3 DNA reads TGTGCCAGCTCACCCCCGGCTAGCGGTATCAATGAGCAGTTCTTC.

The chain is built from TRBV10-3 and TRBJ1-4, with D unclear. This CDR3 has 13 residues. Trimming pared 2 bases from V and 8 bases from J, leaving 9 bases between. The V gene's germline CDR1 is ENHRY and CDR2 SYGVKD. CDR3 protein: CAISETKLEKLFF. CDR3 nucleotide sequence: TGTGCCATCAGTGAGACTAAGTTGGAAAAACTGTTTTTT.

The CDR3, as DNA: TGTGCCAGCAGTGATTCGGGGGGAAGACAGCCCCAGCATTTT. It yields the protein CASSDSGGRQPQHF. The chain uses TRBV2 and TRBJ1-5; perhaps TRBD1 as D (5 bases). CDR1 is SNHLY, CDR2 FYNNEI, per germline. The CDR3 runs to 14 residues. V was pared by 3 bases and J by 7 bases, with 13 bases between.

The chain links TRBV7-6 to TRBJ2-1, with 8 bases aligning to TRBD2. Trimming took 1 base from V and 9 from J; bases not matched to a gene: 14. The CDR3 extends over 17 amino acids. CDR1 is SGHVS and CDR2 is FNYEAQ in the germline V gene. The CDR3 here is CASSLGGAGVPPREQFF. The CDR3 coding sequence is TGTGCCAGCAGCTTAGGCGGAGCGGGAGTACCCCCACGTGAGCAGTTCTTC.

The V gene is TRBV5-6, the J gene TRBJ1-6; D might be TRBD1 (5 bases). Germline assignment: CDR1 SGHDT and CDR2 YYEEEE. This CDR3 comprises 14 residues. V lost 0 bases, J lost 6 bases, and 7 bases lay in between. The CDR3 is CASSLGQGNSPLHF. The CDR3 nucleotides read TGTGCCAGCAGCTTGGGCCAGGGTAATTCACCCCTCCACTTT.

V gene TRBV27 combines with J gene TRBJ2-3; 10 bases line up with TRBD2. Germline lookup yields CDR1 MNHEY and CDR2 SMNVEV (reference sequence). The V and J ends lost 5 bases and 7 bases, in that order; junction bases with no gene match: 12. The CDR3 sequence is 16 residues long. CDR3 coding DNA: TGTGCCAGCAGTCCCGTAGCGGGAGGCTCCATGAATACGCAGTATTTT. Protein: CASSPVAGGSMNTQYF.

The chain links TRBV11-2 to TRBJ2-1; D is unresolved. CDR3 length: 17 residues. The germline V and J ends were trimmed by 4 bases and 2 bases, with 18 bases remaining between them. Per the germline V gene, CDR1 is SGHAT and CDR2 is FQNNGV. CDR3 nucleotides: TGTGCCAGCAGCTCTAGTCTCGCGAGAGATACCTACAATGAGCAGTTCTTC. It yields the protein CASSSSLARDTYNEQFF.

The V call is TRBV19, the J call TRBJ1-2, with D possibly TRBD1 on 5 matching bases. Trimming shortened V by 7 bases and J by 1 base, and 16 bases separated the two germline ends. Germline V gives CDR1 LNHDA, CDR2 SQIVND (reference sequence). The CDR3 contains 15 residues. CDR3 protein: CASTREGSHNYGYTF. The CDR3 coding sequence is TGTGCCAGTACCCGGGAGGGGTCCCATAACTATGGCTACACCTTC.

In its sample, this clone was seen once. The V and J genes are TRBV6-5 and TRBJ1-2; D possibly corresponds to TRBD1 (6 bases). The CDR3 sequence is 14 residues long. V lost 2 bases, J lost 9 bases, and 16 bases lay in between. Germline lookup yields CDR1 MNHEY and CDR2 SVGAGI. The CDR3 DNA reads TGTGCCAGCAGTTACAACAGGGTGCAATTTAGCTACACCTTC. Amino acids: CASSYNRVQFSYTF.

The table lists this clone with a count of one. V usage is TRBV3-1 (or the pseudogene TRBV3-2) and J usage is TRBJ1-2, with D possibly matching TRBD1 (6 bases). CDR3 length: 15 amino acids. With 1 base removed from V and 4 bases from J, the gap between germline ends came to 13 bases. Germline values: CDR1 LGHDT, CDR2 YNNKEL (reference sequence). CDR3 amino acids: CASSQAGTTSYGYTF. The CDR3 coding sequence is TGTGCCAGCAGCCAAGCCGGGACAACGAGCTATGGCTACACCTTC.

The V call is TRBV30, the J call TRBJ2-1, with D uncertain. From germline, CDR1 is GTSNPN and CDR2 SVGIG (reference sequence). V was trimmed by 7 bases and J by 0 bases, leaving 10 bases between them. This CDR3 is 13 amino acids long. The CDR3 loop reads CALTLSSYNEQFF. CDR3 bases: TGTGCCTTAACCCTGAGCTCCTACAATGAGCAGTTCTTC.

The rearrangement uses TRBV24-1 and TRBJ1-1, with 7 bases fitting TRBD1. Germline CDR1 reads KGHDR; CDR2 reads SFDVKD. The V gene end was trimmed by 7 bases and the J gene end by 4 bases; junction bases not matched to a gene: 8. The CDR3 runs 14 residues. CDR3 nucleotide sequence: TGTGCCACCAGGGCGACAGGGACCCCCACTGAAGCTTTCTTT. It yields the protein CATRATGTPTEAFF.

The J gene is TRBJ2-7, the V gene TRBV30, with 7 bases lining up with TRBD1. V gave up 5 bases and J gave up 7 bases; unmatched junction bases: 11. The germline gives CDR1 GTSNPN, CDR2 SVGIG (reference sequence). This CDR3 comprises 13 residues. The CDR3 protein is CAWVANRGWEQYF. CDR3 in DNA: TGTGCCTGGGTCGCTAACAGGGGCTGGGAGCAGTACTTC.